This T cell receptor (beta chain) stems from a study of CD8 T cells in ankylosing spondylitis. TCRdb used MiXCR to reprocess the 5' RACE reads, holding one entry per CDR3 protein. The sample yields 350,000 to 450,000 distinct CDR3 sequences, 20% seen once. A word on this clonotype: Its antigen is not known.

The CDR3 covers 12 residues. V lost 5 bases to trimming and J lost 1 base, with 7 bases between them. Per germline, CDR1 GTSNPN and CDR2 SVGIG (reference sequence). Broader study findings: A number of the motif variants had already been described in reactive arthritis synovial fluid and blood. Typical of ankylosing spondylitis blood, it appeared, was a TCR beta motif of fewer than ten highly homologous variants. Matched ankylosing spondylitis synovial fluid reportedly contained a significantly enriched population of disease-linked clones.

The sequence derives from a male donor with ankylosing spondylitis or in good health (not recorded which). What was sequenced was blood, either unsorted or a sorted T cell fraction (not recorded which). The rearrangement uses TRBV30 and TRBJ2-3; D is uncertain. CDR3 in amino acids: CAWGVGTDTQYF. CDR3 nucleotides: TGTGCCTGGGGAGTAGGCACAGATACGCAGTATTTT.